This TCR beta chain was documented in a study of T cells in localized non-small cell lung cancer. Regarding the study as a whole: Higher blood T cell density tracked longer overall survival. Sequencing was restricted to one tumor region; therefore, heterogeneity remains possible. Adjacent lung had a median roughly 50 of the 100 largest tumor clones. In uninvolved adjacent lung, T cell clonality reached its highest value, exceeding tumor.

This table comes from immunoSEQ multiplex PCR, and its TCRdb copy is limited to in-frame clones, with some not included. The sample lists 31,000 or so clones; approximately 86% were seen once. Germline V gives CDR1 MNHEY, CDR2 SMNVEV (reference sequence). The CDR3 consists of 16 residues. V was pared by 6 bases and J by 2 bases, with 12 bases of the junction left unmatched. On this clone: What it binds is not known.

The gene calls are TRBV27 and TRBJ2-7; TRBD1 aligns across 8 bases. The sample was peripheral blood mononuclear cells, taken before any cancer treatment. The receptor's source is a woman aged 35 to 70 with stage III lung adenocarcinoma. The CDR3 reads CASSRGQGALTYEQYF. The CDR3 DNA follows: TGTGCCAGCAGCCGAGGTCAGGGGGCCCTTACCTACGAGCAGTACTTC.